These T cell receptor beta chains were read from a single sample in a study of T cells in Graves' hyperthyroidism and ophthalmopathy. MiXCR, run by TCRdb on the multiplex PCR reads, gives a single entry per CDR3 protein. Of approximately 600,000 distinct CDR3 sequences detected, 14% appear once; the ten largest clones hold around 7%. Sequencing used blood. The receptors come from a woman under 30 with Graves' ophthalmopathy. The CDR3 runs from the conserved cysteine through the conserved F or W. D genes are given only for firm matches. Size is stated for part of the rows, as once, few or many counts, or as a class when the clone is expanded.

clone size	D gene	J gene	V gene	CDR3 DNA	CDR3 protein
many	NA	TRBJ2-1	TRBV11-3	TGTGCCAGCAGCTTATACCCCCTGGTCCCTGGAGACGAGCAGTTCTTC	CASSLYPLVPGDEQFF
few	TRBD1	TRBJ1-2	TRBV6-5	TGTGCCAGCAGTTACCGGGGACAGGGGGAAGTCACTAACTATGGCTACACCTTC	CASSYRGQGEVTNYGYTF
many	NA	TRBJ2-3	TRBV20-1	TGCAGTGCTAGAGAGCCCATTACAGATACGCAGTATTTT	CSAREPITDTQYF
few	NA	TRBJ2-5	TRBV6-2/TRBV6-3	TGTGCCAGCAGTTACTCGAGAACCCGTGGCCAGACCCAGTACTTC	CASSYSRTRGQTQYF
many	NA	TRBJ2-1	TRBV5-1	TGCGCCAGCAGCCAGACAGTTAACAATGAGCAGTTCTTC	CASSQTVNNEQFF
many	NA	TRBJ1-1	TRBV13	TGTGCCAGCAGCCTGCGGGCGACTAACACTGAAGCTTTCTTT	CASSLRATNTEAFF
few	NA	TRBJ2-5	TRBV4-3	TGCGCCAGCAGCCAAGATCCCCCCAGGGTTGGGAGCCAAGAGACCCAGTACTTC	CASSQDPPRVGSQETQYF
few	NA	TRBJ1-2	TRBV10-3	TGTGCCATCGCCTCGGACACCGAGATTTTATATGGCTACACCTTC	CAIASDTEILYGYTF
many	NA	TRBJ1-1	TRBV5-6	TGTGCCAGCAGCTGGGGAGCGAACACTGAAGCTTTCTTT	CASSWGANTEAFF
many	NA	TRBJ2-3	TRBV18	TGTGCCAGCTCACCCGTCACAGATACGCAGTATTTT	CASSPVTDTQYF
NA	NA	TRBJ2-7	TRBV3-1	TGTGCCAGCAGCCAAGACGGCGGCGTTTTCTACGAGCAGTACTTC	CASSQDGGVFYEQYF
few	NA	TRBJ2-7	TRBV9	TGTGCCAGCAGCGCTCTACAGGGATCTGACAGCTACGAGCAGTACTTC	CASSALQGSDSYEQYF
many	TRBD2	TRBJ2-7	TRBV6-2/TRBV6-3	TGTGCCAGCAGTTACGTGGCGGGAGGAGGATACGAGCAGTACTTC	CASSYVAGGGYEQYF
many	TRBD1	TRBJ1-4	TRBV2	TGTGCCACCCGACAGGGGGGAAGGGCAACTAATGAAAAACTGTTTTTT	CATRQGGRATNEKLFF
NA	TRBD2	TRBJ2-3	TRBV7-8	TGTGCCAGCAGCCGCCTGACTAGCGGGAGCACAGATACGCAGTATTTT	CASSRLTSGSTDTQYF
many	TRBD2	TRBJ2-1	TRBV29-1	TGCAGCGTTGTGGGGCTAGCGGGAGGGAATGAGCAGTTCTTC	CSVVGLAGGNEQFF
many	NA	TRBJ2-2	TRBV7-8	TGTGCCAGCAGCTCGATCGCCGGGACTTGGGGTACCGGGGAGCTGTTTTTT	CASSSIAGTWGTGELFF
many	TRBD2	TRBJ2-1	TRBV12-5	TGTGCTAGTGGTTTCGGGACTAGCGGAGGCACCTACAATGAGCAGTTCTTC	CASGFGTSGGTYNEQFF
many	TRBD1	TRBJ2-5	TRBV6-1	TGTGCCAGCAGTCCATTCTACAGGGGGCTCGGTCCCGAGACCCAGTACTTC	CASSPFYRGLGPETQYF
NA	NA	TRBJ2-2	TRBV7-9	TGTGCCAGCAGCCATCCCGGTGGGGACACCGGGGAGCTGTTTTTT	CASSHPGGDTGELFF
NA	NA	TRBJ1-3	TRBV6-1	TGTGCCAGCAGCCACGGCCTCTCTGGAAACACCATATATTTT	CASSHGLSGNTIYF
many	TRBD1	TRBJ2-1	TRBV28	TGTGCCAGCAGTTTATTTTACGGTGAGGGACAGGGAATAGGCACCTACAATGAGCAGTTCTTC	CASSLFYGEGQGIGTYNEQFF
many	NA	TRBJ1-1	TRBV3-1	TGTGCCAGCAGCCAAGACAATCTGAACACTGAAGCTTTCTTT	CASSQDNLNTEAFF
NA	TRBD2	TRBJ2-3	TRBV5-1	TGCGCCAGCAGCTCTAGCGGGAAGAGCACAGATACGCAGTATTTT	CASSSSGKSTDTQYF
NA	NA	TRBJ1-5	TRBV19	TGTGCCAGTAGTATGGGGGGGTCTGGCAATCAGCCCCAGCATTTT	CASSMGGSGNQPQHF
many	NA	TRBJ1-2	TRBV18	TGTGCCAGCTCCCCCGATGTCGGGTCCTATGGCTACACCTTC	CASSPDVGSYGYTF
many	TRBD1	TRBJ1-1	TRBV29-1	TGCAGCGTTGCGAGGACAGGGGTTGAAGCTTTCTTT	CSVARTGVEAFF
NA	NA	TRBJ1-2	TRBV30	TGTGCCTGGACCGACGGGAGAAGAAATAACTATGGCTACACCTTC	CAWTDGRRNNYGYTF
NA	TRBD1	TRBJ1-2	TRBV24-1	TGTGCCACCAGTGAACATCCATTGGGACAGGGGGCAGAAGGCTACACCTTC	CATSEHPLGQGAEGYTF
many	TRBD1	TRBJ1-6	TRBV11-3	TGTGCCAGCAGCTCCGGGACAGGGGAATTGTCACCCCTCCACTTT	CASSSGTGELSPLHF
few	NA	TRBJ1-4	TRBV18	TGTGCCAGCTCACCCCGTGGAGCTACTAATGAAAAACTGTTTTTT	CASSPRGATNEKLFF
many	NA	TRBJ2-1	TRBV11-3	TGTGCCAGCAGCTTAAACAGGAAGAACAATGAGCAGTTCTTC	CASSLNRKNNEQFF
NA	TRBD2	TRBJ2-7	TRBV4-1	TGCGCCAGCAGCCAAGTAGCGGGAGTCCACTACGAGCAGTACTTC	CASSQVAGVHYEQYF
many	NA	TRBJ2-1	TRBV6-2/TRBV6-3	TGTGCCAGCAGAAACACGCATCAGACCTACAATGAGCAGTTCTTC	CASRNTHQTYNEQFF
few	TRBD2	TRBJ2-7	TRBV10-3	TGTGCCATCAGGACATCCGGGACTAGCGGGAGGACGGGTGTGGACGAGCAGTACTTC	CAIRTSGTSGRTGVDEQYF
few	NA	TRBJ1-2	TRBV12-3/TRBV12-4	TGTGCCAGCAGTACCGGCCGGTGGGACTATGGCTACACCTTC	CASSTGRWDYGYTF
many	NA	TRBJ1-1	TRBV6-1	TGTGCCATCTGGGACGCATACATGAACACTGAAGCTTTCTTT	CAIWDAYMNTEAFF
few	NA	TRBJ2-3	TRBV14	TGTGCCAGCAGCCAAGATTCGGAGGGAGGAACCACAGATACGCAGTATTTT	CASSQDSEGGTTDTQYF
NA	TRBD1	TRBJ2-1	TRBV27	TGTGCCAGCAGTATGACAGGGGGGTTGGCCCGCGGGGAGTTCTTC	CASSMTGGLARGEFF
once	NA	TRBJ1-2	TRBV10-2	TGCGCCAGCAGTCCCCTCGGTTTTTCCAGGGACTATGGCTACACCTTC	CASSPLGFSRDYGYTF
many	NA	TRBJ2-7	TRBV25-1	TGTGCCAGCAGTGAGGTGGGCCTTTTAAACTACGAGCAGTACTTC	CASSEVGLLNYEQYF
few	NA	TRBJ2-2	TRBV4-1	TGCGCCAGCAGCCAAGTCGGCATTGGCGCCGGGGAGCTGTTTTTT	CASSQVGIGAGELFF
NA	NA	TRBJ1-2	TRBV7-9	TGTGCCAGCAGCTCGCGGGGAGGGCCGGGCTACACCTTC	CASSSRGGPGYTF
many	NA	TRBJ2-1	TRBV12-3/TRBV12-4	TGTGCCAGCAGGATTGATCCGGGGAATTACAATGAGCTGTTCTTC	CASRIDPGNYNELFF
NA	NA	TRBJ2-2	TRBV7-9	TGTGCCAGCAGGAGGACTTATAGCGGTACGAACACCGGGGAGCTGTTTTTT	CASRRTYSGTNTGELFF
many	TRBD1	TRBJ2-1	TRBV6-1	TGTGCCAGCAGAGACCTAACAGGGGGCTCCTACAATGAGCAGTTCTTC	CASRDLTGGSYNEQFF
once	NA	TRBJ2-7	TRBV30	TGTGCCTGGACTAGAGGGAGCGACGAGCAGTACTTC	CAWTRGSDEQYF
many	NA	TRBJ2-7	TRBV28	TGTGCCAGCAGGGACCCAGGCGAGGTGGAGCAGTACTTC	CASRDPGEVEQYF
few	NA	TRBJ2-2	TRBV5-1	TGCGCCAGCAGGGAGGCGGGGGAGCTGTTTTTT	CASREAGELFF
NA	NA	TRBJ1-1	TRBV7-9	TGTGCCAGCAGCGTCCGGGGAAACACTGAAGCTTTCTTT	CASSVRGNTEAFF